This TCR beta chain was identified in a study of CD8 T cells in Susac syndrome. Study findings and constraints: The study conceded that its TCR sequencing and HLA analysis involved relatively few individuals. In Susac syndrome, the CD4+ T cell repertoires did not show clonal expansion.

In regard to this clonotype: Its antigen is currently unknown.

Reverse transcription used about 0.45 to 1 ug RNA and random hexamers. TCRdb reprocessed the immunoSEQ multiplex PCR reads via MiXCR and lists one record per CDR3 protein. In the table there are some 200,000 distinct CDR3 sequences, roughly 95% of which are singletons. The sample was CD4+ T cells from PBMCs. This TCR derives from a human donor with Susac syndrome.

The CDR3 spells CASILTGERTEAFF. In DNA, the CDR3 is TGTGCCAGCATCCTCACAGGGGAACGCACTGAAGCTTTCTTT. The rearrangement uses TRBV7-2 and TRBJ1-1, with 7 nucleotides matching TRBD1. V trimming: 7 bases; J trimming: 4 bases; junction bases outside the gene matches: 9. Germline V gives CDR1 SGHTA, CDR2 FQGNSA. There are 14 residues in the CDR3.